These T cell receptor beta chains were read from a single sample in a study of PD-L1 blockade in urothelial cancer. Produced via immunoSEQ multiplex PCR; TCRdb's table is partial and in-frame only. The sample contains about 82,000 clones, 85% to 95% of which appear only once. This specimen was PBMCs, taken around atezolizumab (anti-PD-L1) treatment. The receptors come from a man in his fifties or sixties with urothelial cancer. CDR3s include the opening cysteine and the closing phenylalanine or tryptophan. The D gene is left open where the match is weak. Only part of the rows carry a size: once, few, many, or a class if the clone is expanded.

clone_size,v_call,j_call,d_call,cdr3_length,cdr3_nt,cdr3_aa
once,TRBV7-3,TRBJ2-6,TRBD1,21,TGTGCCAGCAGCTCCCGCCGGGACAGTCTTAAGGCCGTCTCTGGGGCCAACGTCCTGACTTTC,CASSSRRDSLKAVSGANVLTF
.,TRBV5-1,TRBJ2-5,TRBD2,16,TGCGCCAGCAGCTTGGCCGTAGCGGGGGGACAAGAGACCCAGTACTTC,CASSLAVAGGQETQYF
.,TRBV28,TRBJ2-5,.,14,TGTGCCAGCACTCCCCTGGACAGCCAAGAGACCCAGTACTTC,CASTPLDSQETQYF
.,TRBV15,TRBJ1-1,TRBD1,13,TGTGCCACCAGCAAAGACAGGGGCACTGAAGCTTTCTTT,CATSKDRGTEAFF
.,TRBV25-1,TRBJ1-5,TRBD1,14,TGTGCCACCGAGGGACAGGGACGGAGCCAGCCCCAGCATTTT,CATEGQGRSQPQHF
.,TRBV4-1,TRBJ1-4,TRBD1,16,TGCGCCAGCAGCCAAGATCCGAGACAGGGAAATGAAAAACTGTTTTTT,CASSQDPRQGNEKLFF
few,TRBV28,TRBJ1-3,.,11,TGTGCCAGCAGTCTTGGAAACACCATATATTTT,CASSLGNTIYF
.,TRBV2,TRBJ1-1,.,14,TGTGCCTATCTCCCACCGAGCATGAACACTGAAGCTTTCTTT,CAYLPPSMNTEAFF
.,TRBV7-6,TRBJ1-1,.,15,TGTGCCAGCAGCCCGAGGTTGGGACAAAACACTGAAGCTTTCTTT,CASSPRLGQNTEAFF
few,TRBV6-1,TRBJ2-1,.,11,TGTGCCAGCGCAGACCGGGATCAGCAGTTCTTC,CASADRDQQFF
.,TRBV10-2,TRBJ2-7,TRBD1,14,TGCGCCAGCAGGGAGGGACAGGGGCTCTACGAGCAGTACTTC,CASREGQGLYEQYF
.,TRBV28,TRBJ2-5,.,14,TGTGCCAGCAGTTCTGCAAGCGGATTGGAGACCCAGTACTTC,CASSSASGLETQYF
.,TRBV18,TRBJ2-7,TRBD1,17,TGTGCCAGCTCACCACCTTCCCCGGGACAGGGTTCACGAGAGCAGTACTTC,CASSPPSPGQGSREQYF
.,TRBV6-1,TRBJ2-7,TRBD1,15,TGTGCCAGCAGTGATCCCAGACAGGGGACCTACGAGCAGTACTTC,CASSDPRQGTYEQYF